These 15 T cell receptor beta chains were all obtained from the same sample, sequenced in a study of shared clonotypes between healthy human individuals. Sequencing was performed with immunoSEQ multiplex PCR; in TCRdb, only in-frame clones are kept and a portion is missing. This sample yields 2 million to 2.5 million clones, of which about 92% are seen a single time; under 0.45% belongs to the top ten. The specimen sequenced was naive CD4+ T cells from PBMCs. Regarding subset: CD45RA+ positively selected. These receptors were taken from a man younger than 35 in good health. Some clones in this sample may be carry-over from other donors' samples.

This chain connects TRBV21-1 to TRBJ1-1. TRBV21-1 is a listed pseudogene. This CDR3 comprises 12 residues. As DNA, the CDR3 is TGTGCCAGCCCCCCGGACGTCGGCGAGGCTTTCTTT. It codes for CASPPDVGEAFF.

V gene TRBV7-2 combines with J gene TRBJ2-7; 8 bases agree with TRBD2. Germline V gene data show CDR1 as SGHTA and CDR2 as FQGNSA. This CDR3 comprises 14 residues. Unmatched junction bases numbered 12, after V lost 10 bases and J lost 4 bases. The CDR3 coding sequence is TGTGCCACCGGAATTCGGGAGGGAGGGTACGAGCAGTACTTC. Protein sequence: CATGIREGGYEQYF.

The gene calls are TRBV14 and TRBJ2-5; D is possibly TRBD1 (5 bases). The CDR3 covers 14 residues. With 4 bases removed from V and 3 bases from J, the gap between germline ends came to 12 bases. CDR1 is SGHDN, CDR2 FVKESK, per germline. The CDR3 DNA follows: TGTGCCAGCAGCCGACATCCAGGGAAAGAGACCCAGTACTTC. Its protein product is CASSRHPGKETQYF.

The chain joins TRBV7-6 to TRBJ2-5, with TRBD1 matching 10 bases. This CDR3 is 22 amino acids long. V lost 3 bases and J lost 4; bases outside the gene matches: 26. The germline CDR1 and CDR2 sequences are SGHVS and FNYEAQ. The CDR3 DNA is TGTGCCAGCAGCTTTTCCGTACCATTTTCTTCGGGACAGGGGAATTGGGGAGAGACCCAGTACTTC. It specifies CASSFSVPFSSGQGNWGETQYF.

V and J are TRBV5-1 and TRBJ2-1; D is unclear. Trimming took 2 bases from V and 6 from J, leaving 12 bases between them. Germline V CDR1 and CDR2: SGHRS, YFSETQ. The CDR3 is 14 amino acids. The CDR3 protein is CASSFGSPSNEQFF. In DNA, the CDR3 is TGCGCCAGCAGCTTCGGCTCCCCGAGCAATGAGCAGTTCTTC.

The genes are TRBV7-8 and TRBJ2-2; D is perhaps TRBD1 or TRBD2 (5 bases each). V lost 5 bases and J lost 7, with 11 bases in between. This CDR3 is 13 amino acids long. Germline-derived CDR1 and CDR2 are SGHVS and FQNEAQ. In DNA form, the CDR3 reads TGTGCCAGCAGCCGGGGCACCGGCGGGGAGCTGTTTTTT. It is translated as CASSRGTGGELFF. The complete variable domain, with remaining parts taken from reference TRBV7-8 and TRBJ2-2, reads GAGVSQSPRYKVAKRGQDVALRCDPISGHVSLFWYQQALGQGPEFLTYFQNEAQLDKSGLPSDRFFAERPEGSVSTLKIQRTQQEDSAVYLCASSRGTGGELFFGEGSRLTVL.

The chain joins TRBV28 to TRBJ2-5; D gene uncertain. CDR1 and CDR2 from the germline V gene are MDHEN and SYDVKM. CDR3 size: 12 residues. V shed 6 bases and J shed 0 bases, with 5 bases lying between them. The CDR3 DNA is TGTGCCAGCAGGGTGTACCAAGAGACCCAGTACTTC. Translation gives CASRVYQETQYF.

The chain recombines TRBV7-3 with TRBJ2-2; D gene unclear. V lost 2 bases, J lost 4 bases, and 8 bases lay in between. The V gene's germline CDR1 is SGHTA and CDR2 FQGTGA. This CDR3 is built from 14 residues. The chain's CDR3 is CASSLSWATGELFF. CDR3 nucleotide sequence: TGTGCCAGCAGCTTATCGTGGGCCACCGGGGAGCTGTTTTTT. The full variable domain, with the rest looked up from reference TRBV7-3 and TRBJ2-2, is GAGVSQTPSNKVTEKGKYVELRCDPISGHTALYWYRQSLGQGPEFLIYFQGTGAADDSGLPNDRFFAVRPEGSVSTLKIQRTERGDSAVYLCASSLSWATGELFFGEGSRLTVL.

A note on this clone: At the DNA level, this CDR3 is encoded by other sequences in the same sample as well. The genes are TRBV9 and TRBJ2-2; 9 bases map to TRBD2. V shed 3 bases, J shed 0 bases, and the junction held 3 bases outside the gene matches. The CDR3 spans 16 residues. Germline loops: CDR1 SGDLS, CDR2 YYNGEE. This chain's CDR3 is CASSERLAANTGELFF. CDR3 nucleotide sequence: TGTGCCAGCAGCGAGAGACTAGCGGCGAACACCGGGGAGCTGTTTTTT.

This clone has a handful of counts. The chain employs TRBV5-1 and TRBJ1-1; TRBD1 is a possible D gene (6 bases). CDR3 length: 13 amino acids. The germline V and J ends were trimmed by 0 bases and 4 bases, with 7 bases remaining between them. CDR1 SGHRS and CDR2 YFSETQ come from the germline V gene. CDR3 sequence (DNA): TGCGCCAGCAGCTTGGACAGGGCCACTGAAGCTTTCTTT. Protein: CASSLDRATEAFF.

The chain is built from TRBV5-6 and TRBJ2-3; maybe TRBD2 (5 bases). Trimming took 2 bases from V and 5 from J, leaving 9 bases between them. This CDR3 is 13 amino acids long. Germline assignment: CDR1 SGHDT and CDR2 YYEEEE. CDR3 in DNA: TGTGCCAGCAGCTTCCTAACTAGAGATACGCAGTATTTT. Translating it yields CASSFLTRDTQYF.

The CDR3 region has the DNA TGTGCCAGTAGTCCGGGACAGGGGGCTTCCCAAGGAGCTTTCTTT. Translated: CASSPGQGASQGAFF. V and J are TRBV19 and TRBJ1-1; TRBD1 agrees at 12 bases. Germline CDR1 reads LNHDA; CDR2 reads SQIVND (reference sequence). V shed 5 bases and J 10 bases; nucleotides not matched to a gene: 11. CDR3 length: 15 residues.

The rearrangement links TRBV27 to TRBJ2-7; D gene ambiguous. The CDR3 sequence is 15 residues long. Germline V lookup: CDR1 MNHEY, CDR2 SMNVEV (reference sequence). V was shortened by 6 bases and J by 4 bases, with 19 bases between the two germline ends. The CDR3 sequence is CASRDRNGLKYEQYF. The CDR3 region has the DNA TGTGCCAGCAGGGATAGAAACGGCCTAAAATACGAGCAGTACTTC.

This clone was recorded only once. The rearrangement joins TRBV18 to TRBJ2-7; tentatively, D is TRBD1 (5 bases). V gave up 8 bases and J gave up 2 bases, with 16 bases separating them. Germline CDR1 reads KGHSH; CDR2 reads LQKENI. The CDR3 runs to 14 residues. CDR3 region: CASAAAQTAYEQYF. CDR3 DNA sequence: TGTGCCAGCGCCGCCGCACAGACAGCCTACGAGCAGTACTTC. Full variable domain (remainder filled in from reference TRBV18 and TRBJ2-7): NAGVMQNPRHLVRRRGQEARLRCSPMKGHSHVYWYRQLPEEGLKFMVYLQKENIIDESGMPKERFSAEFPKEGPSILRIQQVVRGDSAAYFCASAAAQTAYEQYFGPGTRLTVT.

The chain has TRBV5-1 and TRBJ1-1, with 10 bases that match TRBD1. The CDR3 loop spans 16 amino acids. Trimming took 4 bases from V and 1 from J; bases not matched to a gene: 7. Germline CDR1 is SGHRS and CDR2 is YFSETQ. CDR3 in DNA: TGCGCCAGCAGCCCATTCCGGGACAGGGGGAACACTGAAGCTTTCTTT. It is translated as CASSPFRDRGNTEAFF.